The 2 T cell receptor beta chains presented below share a single source sample, sequenced in a study of CD8+CD57+ T cells in acquired aplastic anemia. Profiles of TCR beta VDJ and CDR3 were generated from a genomic DNA template. TCRdb independently ran MiXCR on the reads; one entry per CDR3 protein. The sample shows about 210,000 distinct CDR3 sequences, under 65% of them seen only once. Sequenced material: sorted CD4+, CD8+, or CD8+CD57+ T cells (not recorded which) from PBMCs. Source of these receptors: a human donor in good health.

The chain links TRBV20-1 to TRBJ2-7; tentative D call: TRBD1 (6 bases). Trimming shortened V by 0 bases and J by 2 bases, and 17 bases separated the two germline ends. The CDR3 totals 16 residues. The germline V gene encodes CDR1 DFQATT and CDR2 SNEGSKA (reference sequence). The CDR3 is CSARDHGGPATYEQYF. The CDR3 DNA follows: TGCAGTGCTAGAGATCATGGGGGCCCGGCAACCTACGAGCAGTACTTC.

The gene calls are TRBV14 and TRBJ1-6, with a tentative D call TRBD1 (5 bases). Trimming pared 2 bases from V and 8 bases from J, leaving 7 bases between. Germline V CDR1 and CDR2: SGHDN, FVKESK. CDR3 length equals 13 residues. DNA for the CDR3: TGTGCCAGCAGCCAAAAGGGGTATTCACCCCTCCACTTT. This sequence encodes CASSQKGYSPLHF.